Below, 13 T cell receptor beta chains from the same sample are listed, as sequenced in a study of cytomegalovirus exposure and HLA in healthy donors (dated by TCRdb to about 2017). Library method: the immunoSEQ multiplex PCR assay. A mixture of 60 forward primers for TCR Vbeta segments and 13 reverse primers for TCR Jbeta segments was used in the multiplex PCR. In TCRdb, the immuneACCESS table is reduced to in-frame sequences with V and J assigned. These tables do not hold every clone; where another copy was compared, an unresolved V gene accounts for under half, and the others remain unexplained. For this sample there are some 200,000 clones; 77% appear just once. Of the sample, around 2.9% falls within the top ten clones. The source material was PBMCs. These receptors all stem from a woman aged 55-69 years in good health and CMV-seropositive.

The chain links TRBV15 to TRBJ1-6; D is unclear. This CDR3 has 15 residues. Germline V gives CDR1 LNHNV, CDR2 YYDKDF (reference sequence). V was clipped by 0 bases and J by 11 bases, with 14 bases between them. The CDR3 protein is CATSRDPDSRAPLHF. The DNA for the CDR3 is TGTGCCACCAGCAGAGATCCGGACTCCCGCGCACCCCTCCACTTT.

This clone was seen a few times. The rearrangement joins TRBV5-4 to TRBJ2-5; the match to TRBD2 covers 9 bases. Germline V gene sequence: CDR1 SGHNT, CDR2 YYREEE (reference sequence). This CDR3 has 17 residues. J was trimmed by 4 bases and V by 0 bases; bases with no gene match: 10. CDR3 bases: TGTGCCAGCAGCTTGGGGGGGCGGGGGGGCCTGGGAGAGACCCAGTACTTC. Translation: CASSLGGRGGLGETQYF. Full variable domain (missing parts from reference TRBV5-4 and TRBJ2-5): ETGVTQSPTHLIKTRGQQVTLRCSSQSGHNTVSWYQQALGQGPQFIFQYYREEENGRGNFPPRFSGLQFPNYSSELNVNALELDDSALYLCASSLGGRGGLGETQYFGPGTRLLVL.

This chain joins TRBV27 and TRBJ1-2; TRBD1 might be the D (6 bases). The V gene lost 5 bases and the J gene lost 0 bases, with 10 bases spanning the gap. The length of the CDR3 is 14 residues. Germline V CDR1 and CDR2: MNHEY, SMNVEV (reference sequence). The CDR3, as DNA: TGTGCCAGCAGTCCCGACAGGTCTAACTATGGCTACACCTTC. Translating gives CASSPDRSNYGYTF.

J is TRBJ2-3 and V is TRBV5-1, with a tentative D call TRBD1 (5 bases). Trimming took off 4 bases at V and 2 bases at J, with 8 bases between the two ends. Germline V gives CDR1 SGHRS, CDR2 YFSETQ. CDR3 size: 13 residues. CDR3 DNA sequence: TGCGCCAGCAGCACGGACATCACAGATACGCAGTATTTT. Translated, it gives CASSTDITDTQYF.

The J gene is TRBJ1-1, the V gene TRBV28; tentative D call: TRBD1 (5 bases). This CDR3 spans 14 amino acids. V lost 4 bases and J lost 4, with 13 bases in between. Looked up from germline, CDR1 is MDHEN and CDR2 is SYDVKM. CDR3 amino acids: CASSSPGGGTEAFF. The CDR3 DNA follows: TGTGCCAGCAGTTCCCCCGGGGGGGGCACTGAAGCTTTCTTT.

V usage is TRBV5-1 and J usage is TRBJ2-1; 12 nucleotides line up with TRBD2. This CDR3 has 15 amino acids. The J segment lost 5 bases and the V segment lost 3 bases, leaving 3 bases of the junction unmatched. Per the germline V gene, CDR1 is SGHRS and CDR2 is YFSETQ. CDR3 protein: CASSYLAGGDNEQFF. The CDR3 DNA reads TGCGCCAGCAGCTATCTAGCGGGGGGGGACAATGAGCAGTTCTTC.

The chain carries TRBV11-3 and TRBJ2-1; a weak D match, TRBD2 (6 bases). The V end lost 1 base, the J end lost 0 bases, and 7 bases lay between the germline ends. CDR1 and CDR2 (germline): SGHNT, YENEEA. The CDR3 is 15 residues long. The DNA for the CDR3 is TGTGCCAGCAGCTTAGTTAGCGGCTCCTACAATGAGCAGTTCTTC. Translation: CASSLVSGSYNEQFF.

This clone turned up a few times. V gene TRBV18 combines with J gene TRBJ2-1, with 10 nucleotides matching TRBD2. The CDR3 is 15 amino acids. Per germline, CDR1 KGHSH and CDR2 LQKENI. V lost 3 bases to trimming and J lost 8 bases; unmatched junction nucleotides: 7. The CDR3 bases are TGTGCCAGCTCACCGCGGGCCACTAGCGGGGATGAGCAGTTCTTC. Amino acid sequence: CASSPRATSGDEQFF.

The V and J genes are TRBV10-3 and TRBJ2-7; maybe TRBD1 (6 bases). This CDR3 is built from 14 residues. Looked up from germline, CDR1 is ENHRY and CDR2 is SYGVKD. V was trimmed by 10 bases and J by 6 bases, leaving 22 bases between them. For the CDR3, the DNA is TGTGCCACCCGGGTATCAGGGGATCTAGGCGAGCAGTACTTC. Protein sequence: CATRVSGDLGEQYF.

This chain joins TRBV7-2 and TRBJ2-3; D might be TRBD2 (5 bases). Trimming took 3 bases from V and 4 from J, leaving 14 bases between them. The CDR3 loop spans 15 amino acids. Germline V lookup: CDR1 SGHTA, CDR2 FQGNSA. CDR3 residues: CASSFITSSADTQYF. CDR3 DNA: TGTGCCAGCAGCTTCATAACTAGTAGCGCAGATACGCAGTATTTT.

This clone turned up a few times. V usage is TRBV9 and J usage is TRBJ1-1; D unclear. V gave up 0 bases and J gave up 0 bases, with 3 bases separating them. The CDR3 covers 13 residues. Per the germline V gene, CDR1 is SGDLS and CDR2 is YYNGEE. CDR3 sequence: CASSVVVNTEAFF. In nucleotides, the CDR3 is TGTGCCAGCAGCGTAGTAGTGAACACTGAAGCTTTCTTT.

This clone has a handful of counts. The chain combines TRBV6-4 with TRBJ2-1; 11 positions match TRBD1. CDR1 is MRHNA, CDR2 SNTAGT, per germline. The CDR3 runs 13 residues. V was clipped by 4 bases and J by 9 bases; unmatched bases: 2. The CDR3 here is CASSGTGGVEQFF. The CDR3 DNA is TGTGCCAGCAGTGGGACAGGGGGCGTTGAGCAGTTCTTC.

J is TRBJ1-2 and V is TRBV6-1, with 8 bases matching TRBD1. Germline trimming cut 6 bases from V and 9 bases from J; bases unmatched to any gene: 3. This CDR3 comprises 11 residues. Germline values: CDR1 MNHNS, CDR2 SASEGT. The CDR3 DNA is TGTGCCAGCAGAAGACAGGGGAGCTACACCTTC. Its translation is CASRRQGSYTF.